A single sample gave rise to the 15 T cell receptor beta chains below, sequenced in a study of T cells expressing NK-cell markers. TCRdb reanalyzed the 5' RACE reads, giving one entry per CDR3 protein sequence and no DNA. This sample's table has about 410,000 distinct CDR3 sequences. Sequenced material: blood T cells: a sorted CD56 or NKG2C T cell subset, CD4+ or CD8+ T cells, or bulk PBMC T cells (not recorded which). These receptors all come from a woman aged 45-65 years in good health.

The CDR3 region is CASSSLRDFEQFF. The gene calls are TRBV12-3 or TRBV12-4 and TRBJ2-1; the D gene TCRdb calls, TRBD2, cannot be checked with no DNA. The CDR3 is 13 residues long.

This chain connects TRBV21-1 to TRBJ2-2; no DNA is available, so the TRBD2 call from TCRdb remains unchecked. TRBV21-1 is a pseudogene. The CDR3 has 17 amino acids. CDR3: CASSKVLAGRDTGELFF.

The chain links TRBV3-1 to TRBJ1-6; TCRdb lists TRBD1, though no DNA is available to test this call. CDR3 length: 12 amino acids. The V gene's germline CDR1 is LGHDT and CDR2 YNNKEL (reference sequence). CDR3: CASSVGTSPLHF.

This chain links TRBV7-6 with TRBJ2-4; without DNA, the TCRdb call of TRBD2 cannot be checked. Germline CDR1 is SGHVS and CDR2 is FNYEAQ. The CDR3 contains 16 residues. CDR3: CASSSFSGRGKNIQYF.

The chain couples TRBV29-1 to TRBJ1-6; the D gene TCRdb calls, TRBD1, cannot be checked with no DNA. Germline V gives CDR1 SQVTM, CDR2 ANQGSEA. The CDR3 covers 13 residues. CDR3 sequence: CSVGDASSTPLHF.

CDR3 amino acids: CASSPNRAQNTGELFF. The rearrangement joins TRBV3-1 to TRBJ2-2; with no DNA, the TCRdb D assignment of TRBD2 cannot be verified. This CDR3 has 16 amino acids. Germline lookup yields CDR1 LGHDT and CDR2 YNNKEL (reference sequence).

The genes are TRBV4-1 and TRBJ2-2. The CDR3 runs 15 residues. Germline values: CDR1 MGHRA, CDR2 YSYEKL. The CDR3 sequence: CASSQGIANTGELFF.

The chain has TRBV12-3 or TRBV12-4 and TRBJ2-5; TCRdb calls TRBD2, which cannot be checked without DNA. The length of the CDR3 is 15 residues. CDR3 residues: CASSPGTSGGETQYF.

This rearrangement joins TRBV7-2 to TRBJ2-1; TCRdb names TRBD2, which stays unverified in the absence of DNA. CDR1 and CDR2 from the germline V gene are SGHTA and FQGNSA. This CDR3 contains 17 residues. This CDR3 is CASSFTSGRGGHNEQFF.

V and J are TRBV12-3 or TRBV12-4 and TRBJ2-5; the D gene TCRdb calls, TRBD1, cannot be checked with no DNA. The CDR3 has 14 residues. This chain's CDR3 is CASRKGQIQETQYF.

V is TRBV5-1 and J is TRBJ2-3. Germline loops: CDR1 SGHRS, CDR2 YFSETQ. This CDR3 is built from 11 residues. This chain's CDR3 is CASSEIDTQYF.

The chain has TRBV7-8 and TRBJ2-7. Germline V gene data show CDR1 as SGHVS and CDR2 as FQNEAQ. The CDR3 sequence is 14 residues long. The CDR3 loop reads CASIPSGSSYEQYF.

This chain links TRBV11-3 with TRBJ2-1; the D call of TRBD1 rests on TCRdb alone, since no DNA is present to check it. From germline, CDR1 is SGHNT and CDR2 YENEEA. The CDR3 has 15 amino acids. CDR3 amino acids: CASSKQGENMREQFF.

The chain joins TRBV12-3 or TRBV12-4 to TRBJ1-5. CDR3 length: 12 residues. CDR3 amino acids: CASSLGGVPQHF.

The J gene is TRBJ2-5, the V gene TRBV7-8; TCRdb selects TRBD1, and the lack of DNA leaves this call unchecked. Germline values: CDR1 SGHVS, CDR2 FQNEAQ. This CDR3 is built from 14 residues. The CDR3 sequence: CASSLVRGQETQYF.